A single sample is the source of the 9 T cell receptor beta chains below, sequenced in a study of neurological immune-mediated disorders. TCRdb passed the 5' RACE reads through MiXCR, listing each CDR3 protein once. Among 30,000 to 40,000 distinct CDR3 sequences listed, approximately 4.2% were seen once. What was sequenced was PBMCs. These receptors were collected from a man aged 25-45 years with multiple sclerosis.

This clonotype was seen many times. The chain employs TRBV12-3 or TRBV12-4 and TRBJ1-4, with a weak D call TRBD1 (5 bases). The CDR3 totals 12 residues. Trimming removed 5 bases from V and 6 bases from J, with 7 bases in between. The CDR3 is CASSGQDEKLFF. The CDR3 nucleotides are TGTGCCAGCAGTGGACAAGATGAAAAACTGTTTTTT.

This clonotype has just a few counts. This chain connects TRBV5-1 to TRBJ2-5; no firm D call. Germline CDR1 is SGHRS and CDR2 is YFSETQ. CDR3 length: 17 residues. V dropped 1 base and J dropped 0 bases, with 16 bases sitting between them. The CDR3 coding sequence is TGCGCCAGCAGCTTGAATCGCTCTGGGGTAAACCAAGAGACCCAGTACTTC. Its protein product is CASSLNRSGVNQETQYF.

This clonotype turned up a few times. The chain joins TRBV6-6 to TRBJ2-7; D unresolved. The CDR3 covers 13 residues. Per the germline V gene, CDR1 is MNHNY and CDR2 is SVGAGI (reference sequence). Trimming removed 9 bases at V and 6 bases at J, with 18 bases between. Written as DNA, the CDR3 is TGTGCCAGTTCCGTCCGAGACCTCGGCGAGCAGTACTTC. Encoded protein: CASSVRDLGEQYF.

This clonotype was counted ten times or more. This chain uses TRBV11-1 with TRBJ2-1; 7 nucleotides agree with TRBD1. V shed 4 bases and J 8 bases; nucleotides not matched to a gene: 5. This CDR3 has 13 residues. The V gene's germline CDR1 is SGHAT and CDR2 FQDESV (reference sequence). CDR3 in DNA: TGTGCCAGCAGCTCACGACAGGGCGATGAGCAGTTCTTC. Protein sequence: CASSSRQGDEQFF.

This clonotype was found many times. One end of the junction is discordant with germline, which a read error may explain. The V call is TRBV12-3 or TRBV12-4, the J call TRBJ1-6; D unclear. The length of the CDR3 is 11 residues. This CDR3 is CASSPDGPLNF. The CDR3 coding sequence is TGTGCCAGCAGTCCCGATGGACCCCTCAACTTT.

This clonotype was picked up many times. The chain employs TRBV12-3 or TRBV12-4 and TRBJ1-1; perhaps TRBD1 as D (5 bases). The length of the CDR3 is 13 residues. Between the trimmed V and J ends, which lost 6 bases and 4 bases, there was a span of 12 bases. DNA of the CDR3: TGTGCCAGCAGACTAGGGGCGGGCACTGAAGCTTTCTTT. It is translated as CASRLGAGTEAFF.

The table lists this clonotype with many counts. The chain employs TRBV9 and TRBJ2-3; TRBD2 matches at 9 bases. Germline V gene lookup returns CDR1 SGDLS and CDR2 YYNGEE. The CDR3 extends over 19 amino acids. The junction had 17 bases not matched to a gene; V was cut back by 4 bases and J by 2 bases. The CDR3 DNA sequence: TGTGCCAGCAGCCCCCAAGACCCCCCGGCGGGGGGGTTCACAGATACGCAGTATTTT. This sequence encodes CASSPQDPPAGGFTDTQYF.

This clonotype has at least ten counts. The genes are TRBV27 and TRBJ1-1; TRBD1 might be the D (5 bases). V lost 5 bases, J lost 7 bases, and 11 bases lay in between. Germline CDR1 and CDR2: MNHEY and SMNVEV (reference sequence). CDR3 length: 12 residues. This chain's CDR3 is CASSPRDDEAFF. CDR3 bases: TGTGCCAGCAGTCCCCGGGACGATGAAGCTTTCTTT.

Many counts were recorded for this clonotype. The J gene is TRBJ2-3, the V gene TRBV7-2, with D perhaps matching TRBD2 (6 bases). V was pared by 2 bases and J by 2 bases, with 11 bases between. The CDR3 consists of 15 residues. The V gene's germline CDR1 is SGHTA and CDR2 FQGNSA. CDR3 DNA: TGTGCCAGCAGCTTAACGGGACTTTTCACAGATACGCAGTATTTT. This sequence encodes CASSLTGLFTDTQYF.